The clone carrying this T cell receptor (beta chain) has only a few counts. The data are from a study of blood T cells in healthy people across ages. The CDR3 length is 12 residues. Trimming took off 6 bases at V and 3 bases at J, with 9 bases between the two ends. Germline V gives CDR1 MDHEN, CDR2 SYDVKM. A second PCR of roughly 7 to 11 cycles used a sample-barcoded 5' primer and a J-beta primer mix. TCRdb ran MiXCR on the 5' RACE reads and lists one entry per CDR3 protein. The table includes about 640,000 distinct CDR3 sequences, 35% to 50% detected once. The TCR was taken from an older man in good health. Sequencing was performed on blood. The V and J genes are TRBV28 and TRBJ2-7, with D uncertain. This CDR3 is CASSRNNYEQYF. The DNA for the CDR3 is TGTGCCAGCAGCCGAAACAACTACGAGCAGTACTTC.